This is a list of T cell receptor beta chains from one sample in a study of blood T cell repertoires in COVID-19. Only in-frame clones appear in the TCRdb table, and some are missing; sequencing was by immunoSEQ multiplex PCR. The sample consists of fewer than 250,000 clones, about 86% of them appearing once. Source material: peripheral blood. These receptors all stem from a man aged 50-59 years with active or convalescent COVID-19. Both conserved end residues are part of each CDR3. A D gene is named only where the DNA matches it firmly. Part of the rows lack a size; the others show once, few, many or a class for expanded clones.

TRBV4-3	TRBJ2-2	.	.	TGCGCCAGCAGCCAAGCTCCCTCGGCAGGGTCCACCGGGGAGCTGTTTTTT	CASSQAPSAGSTGELFF
TRBV6-5	TRBJ2-7	.	.	TGTGCCAGCAGTTACCGCCGGGGTCGAGACTACGAGCAGTACTTC	CASSYRRGRDYEQYF
TRBV2	TRBJ1-3	.	few	TGTGCCAGCAGTGGACAGGACTTCTCTGGAAACACCATATATTTT	CASSGQDFSGNTIYF
TRBV7-2	TRBJ1-4	TRBD1	.	TGTGCCAGCAGCTTTGGGGACAGGGGGCTCAATGAAAAACTGTTTTTT	CASSFGDRGLNEKLFF
TRBV5-6	TRBJ1-6	TRBD1	.	TGTGCCAGCAACCCCTTCCGGGGACAGAATAATTCACCCCTCCACTTT	CASNPFRGQNNSPLHF
TRBV13	TRBJ2-2	.	.	TGTGCCAGCAAGGTGACCGACCGAGGTGGCGGGGAGCTGTTTTTT	CASKVTDRGGGELFF
TRBV10-3	TRBJ2-7	TRBD2	.	TGTGCCATCAGTGAGTCGGCGACTAGCGGGAGGTACGAGCAGTACTTC	CAISESATSGRYEQYF
TRBV5-4	TRBJ2-1	TRBD2	.	TGTGCCAGCAGCTTGCCCCCTGGGGCGGGGGGGCAGGGGGATGAGCAGTTCTTC	CASSLPPGAGGQGDEQFF
TRBV12-3/TRBV12-4	TRBJ2-1	.	.	TGTGCCAGCAGTTTAGGGAGGAATGAGCAGTTCTTC	CASSLGRNEQFF
TRBV6-6	TRBJ2-2	TRBD1	.	TGTGCCAGCAGACGACAGGGATTCGCCGGGGAGCTGTTTTTT	CASRRQGFAGELFF
TRBV18	TRBJ2-7	.	.	TGTGCCAGCTCACCACCTCTGAGAGGAGGGGAAGAGCAGTACTTC	CASSPPLRGGEEQYF
TRBV2	TRBJ2-7	TRBD1	few	TGTGCCAGCAGTCGAGACAGGGCGTCCTACGAGCAGTACTTC	CASSRDRASYEQYF
TRBV11-3	TRBJ2-3	.	few	TGTGCCAGCAGCTTAGAGTGGGGGGCAGATACGCAGTATTTT	CASSLEWGADTQYF
TRBV27	TRBJ1-4	.	.	TGTGCCAGCAGTCCCCTGGACAGCGGAAAACTGTTTTTT	CASSPLDSGKLFF
TRBV4-1	TRBJ1-2	TRBD1	.	TGCGCCAGCAGCCAAGCCACCCAGGGGGCGTACGGCTACACCTTC	CASSQATQGAYGYTF
TRBV10-3	TRBJ2-5	TRBD1	once	TGTGCCATCAGTGAGTCCGGGACAGGGGGGAAAGAGACCCAGTACTTC	CAISESGTGGKETQYF
TRBV12-3/TRBV12-4	TRBJ2-1	.	.	TGTGCCAGCAGCCTATACAATGAGCAGTTCTTC	CASSLYNEQFF
TRBV6-2/TRBV6-3	TRBJ2-6	.	.	TGTGCCAGCAGTATAGGGGGGGCTGGGGCCAACGTCCTGACTTTC	CASSIGGAGANVLTF
TRBV10-3	TRBJ1-2	TRBD1	.	TGTGCCATCAGTGAACGACAGGGGGTGCAGAGTGGCTACACCTTC	CAISERQGVQSGYTF
TRBV11-2	TRBJ1-5	TRBD1	.	TGTGCCAGCAGCCTAGACAGGGTTGGTCAGCCCCAGCATTTT	CASSLDRVGQPQHF
TRBV18	TRBJ2-3	TRBD1	.	TGTGCCAGTCTACAGGGGACAGATACGCAGTATTTT	CASLQGTDTQYF
TRBV27	TRBJ2-2	.	.	TGTGCCAGCTCAATGGGACTTCCGGGGCCCGGGGAGCTGTTTTTT	CASSMGLPGPGELFF
TRBV29-1	TRBJ1-1	TRBD1	few	TGCAGCGTTGAGGACAGGGGGCGGATGAACACTGAAGCTTTCTTT	CSVEDRGRMNTEAFF
TRBV5-6	TRBJ2-1	.	.	TGTGCCAGCAGCTGGACAGTCGAGCAGTTCTTC	CASSWTVEQFF
TRBV27	TRBJ1-2	.	few	TGTGCCAGCAGTTCCCGACAGTCGAAAGGCTACACCTTC	CASSSRQSKGYTF
TRBV11-1	TRBJ1-1	.	once	TGTGCCAGCAGCTTGCAGGGGATGGGGAACACTGAAGCTTTCTTT	CASSLQGMGNTEAFF
TRBV29-1	TRBJ2-1	TRBD1	once	TGCAGCGACGGGACAGGGATGAACAATGAGCAGTTCTTC	CSDGTGMNNEQFF
TRBV7-9	TRBJ1-2	TRBD1	.	TGTGCCAGCAGCTTACTCCAGGGGGCGGGAGGCTACACCTTC	CASSLLQGAGGYTF
TRBV6-5	TRBJ1-1	.	.	TGTGCCAGCATTCGAGCTTATCCGAACACTGAAGCTTTCTTT	CASIRAYPNTEAFF
TRBV4-1	TRBJ1-2	.	once	TGCGCCAGCAGCCACCTACTCCCTAGTGCGTCAAACTATGGCTACACCTTC	CASSHLLPSASNYGYTF
TRBV2	TRBJ2-7	.	.	TGTGCCAGCTACTCACCCAGGAGGAGCTCCCGCGAGCAGTACTTC	CASYSPRRSSREQYF
TRBV12-5	TRBJ1-5	TRBD1	.	TGTGCTAGTGGTTCGTTCACAGGGGTCAGCAATCAGCCCCAGCATTTT	CASGSFTGVSNQPQHF
TRBV5-5	TRBJ2-2	.	once	TGTGCCAGCAGCTTGGGACGGCGGACTCCAGACGGTAGCGGGGAGCTGTTTTTT	CASSLGRRTPDGSGELFF
TRBV3-1/TRBV3-2	TRBJ1-6	.	.	TGTGCCAGCAGCCAAGTGGGAGGTACATCACCCCTCCACTTT	CASSQVGGTSPLHF
TRBV19	TRBJ1-5	.	.	TGTGCCAGTAGTATAAACAGTAATAGCAATCAGCCCCAGCATTTT	CASSINSNSNQPQHF
TRBV7-3	TRBJ2-7	.	.	TGTGCCAGCAGCCTGACCGCGGGGGCACGATACGAGCAGTACTTC	CASSLTAGARYEQYF
TRBV10-3	TRBJ2-7	TRBD2	.	TGTGCCACCAGGGGTGGGCGGGAGGCGTTTTACGAGCAGTACTTC	CATRGGREAFYEQYF
TRBV7-9	TRBJ1-4	TRBD1	.	TGTGCCAGCAGCTTCACCGGGACAGTTAATGAAAAACTGTTTTTT	CASSFTGTVNEKLFF
TRBV27	TRBJ1-1	.	.	TGTGCCAGCAGTTATAGGGGCCAGGGGTTGACTGAAGCTTTCTTT	CASSYRGQGLTEAFF
TRBV19	TRBJ1-5	.	few	TGTGCCAGTAGGTCAGGAAATAGCAATCAGCCCCAGCATTTT	CASRSGNSNQPQHF
TRBV5-6	TRBJ2-5	.	.	TGTGCCAGCAGCCCCCCCCGGGGGGAGACCCAGTACTTC	CASSPPRGETQYF
TRBV19	TRBJ2-5	.	.	TGTGCCAGTAGTCGAGCCTCCGGGGGGCGGGAGACCCAGTACTTC	CASSRASGGRETQYF
TRBV7-9	TRBJ2-7	.	few	TGTGCCAGCAGCTTTACAGGGAGCTCCTACGAGCAGTACTTC	CASSFTGSSYEQYF
TRBV15	TRBJ1-3	TRBD1	.	TGTGCCACCAGCAGAGACAGGGGGGTATCTGGAAACACCATATATTTT	CATSRDRGVSGNTIYF
TRBV7-8	TRBJ1-2	TRBD1	.	TGTGCCAGCAGCCCCGTGATTGGCCGGGACAGATATGGCTACACCTTC	CASSPVIGRDRYGYTF
TRBV4-1	TRBJ2-3	.	.	TGCGCCAGCAGCCTCCCCTCAGGGGTTTTCACAGATACGCAGTATTTT	CASSLPSGVFTDTQYF
TRBV4-3	TRBJ2-7	TRBD1	.	TGCGCCAGCAGCCGGCAGGGACAGGGACGCTACGAGCAGTACTTC	CASSRQGQGRYEQYF
TRBV24-1	TRBJ2-3	.	.	TGTGCCACCAGTGTATACTCTGGAGATACGCAGTATTTT	CATSVYSGDTQYF
TRBV30	TRBJ1-1	.	.	TGTGCTTCAAACCAGGGGTCGACCACTGAAGCTTTCTTT	CASNQGSTTEAFF
TRBV6-5	TRBJ1-3	TRBD1	.	TGTGCCAGCGAACCCGGGACAGGGGTATACACCATATATTTT	CASEPGTGVYTIYF
TRBV28	TRBJ2-1	TRBD2	.	TGTGCCAGCAGTTTGTTAGCGGGGGGCAATGAGCAGTTCTTC	CASSLLAGGNEQFF
TRBV29-1	TRBJ2-3	.	.	TGCAGCGTTGTCGTGGGGGGACGCACAGATACGCAGTATTTT	CSVVVGGRTDTQYF
TRBV10-3	TRBJ2-5	.	.	TGTGCCATCGCGGGGCCAGGGAGCGGGGAGACCCAGTACTTC	CAIAGPGSGETQYF
TRBV28	TRBJ2-1	.	.	TGTGCCAGCAGTAATTTTGGCAGGGGCAATGAGCAGTTCTTC	CASSNFGRGNEQFF
TRBV6-5	TRBJ1-4	TRBD1	.	TGTGCCAGCAGACACAGGGGCGGCAATGAAAAACTGTTTTTT	CASRHRGGNEKLFF
TRBV9	TRBJ1-6	.	.	TGTGCCAGCAGCGCCCGACAGGCCGGGAATTCACCCCTCCACTTT	CASSARQAGNSPLHF
TRBV9	TRBJ1-6	TRBD1	.	TGTGCCAGCAGCGTAGGCGGGACAGGGTTAGTGGATTCACCCCTCCACTTT	CASSVGGTGLVDSPLHF